A selection of T cell receptor beta chains follows, all from one sample in a study of monozygotic twins with inflammatory bowel disease. TCRdb reanalyzed the 5' RACE reads, giving one entry per CDR3 protein sequence and no DNA. The ten most abundant clones cover under 3.5% of a sample with 150,000 to 200,000 distinct CDR3 sequences. The sequenced sample was blood. These receptors came from a human donor with ulcerative colitis or Crohn's disease, or a healthy co-twin of an affected twin (not recorded which). Both conserved end residues are part of each CDR3.

length: 12; J: TRBJ2-7; V: TRBV12-3/TRBV12-4; CDR3: CTPSGSRDEQYF
length: 17; J: TRBJ2-1; V: TRBV25-1; CDR3: CASSEPQSSEHYNEQFF
length: 15; J: TRBJ2-1; V: TRBV5-1; CDR3: CASSLGGIPNNEQFF
length: 13; J: TRBJ2-1; V: TRBV6-5; CDR3: CANSYGGQDEQFF
length: 16; J: TRBJ2-1; V: TRBV7-2; CDR3: CASFKQRTHNYNEQFF
length: 15; J: TRBJ2-1; V: TRBV6-1; CDR3: CASSPEGVRGNEQFF
length: 16; J: TRBJ2-2; V: TRBV7-7; CDR3: CASSSRTGGDTGELFF
length: 15; J: TRBJ2-3; V: TRBV20-1; CDR3: CSAPRGRGFTDTQYF
length: 16; J: TRBJ2-3; V: TRBV29-1; CDR3: CSVEGGSGRASDTQYF
length: 14; J: TRBJ1-2; V: TRBV12-3/TRBV12-4; CDR3: CASSLAAANYGYTF
length: 14; J: TRBJ2-7; V: TRBV5-1; CDR3: CASSSGDRVLEQYF
length: 15; J: TRBJ2-1; V: TRBV28; CDR3: CASSLPAGGGNEQFF
length: 16; J: TRBJ1-6; V: TRBV13; CDR3: CASSFGSGRNNSPLHF
length: 15; J: TRBJ2-5; V: TRBV6-1; CDR3: CASSEAGTYQETQYF
length: 14; J: TRBJ2-3; V: TRBV20-1; CDR3: CSAGYLQGTDTQYF
length: 15; J: TRBJ2-5; V: TRBV7-6; CDR3: CASSLFPGEGETQYF
length: 16; J: TRBJ1-1; V: TRBV20-1; CDR3: CSARAVDLLVGTEAFF
length: 14; J: TRBJ2-7; V: TRBV18; CDR3: CASSPNARGYEQYF
length: 18; J: TRBJ1-5; V: TRBV6-2/TRBV6-3; CDR3: CASRPPGQGSYSNQPQHF
length: 14; J: TRBJ1-3; V: TRBV29-1; CDR3: CSADGGITGNTIYF
length: 13; J: TRBJ2-7; V: TRBV29-1; CDR3: CSVEKGSVYEQYF
length: 13; J: TRBJ2-7; V: TRBV29-1; CDR3: CSVGRTGGYEQCF
length: 13; J: TRBJ1-1; V: TRBV5-1; CDR3: CASSLVGRTEAFF
length: 16; J: TRBJ2-4; V: TRBV28; CDR3: CASILQGKRGKNMQYF
length: 16; J: TRBJ2-1; V: TRBV24-1; CDR3: CATNGESLAGGDEQFF
length: 14; J: TRBJ1-1; V: TRBV6-1; CDR3: CASIRGTANTEAFF
length: 14; J: TRBJ2-3; V: TRBV20-1; CDR3: CSARPPTSTDTQYF